Each of the 27 T cell receptor beta chains below was sequenced from the same sample in a study of CDR3 diversity in severe acne. TCRdb re-analysed the PCR reads in MiXCR, keeping a single row per CDR3 protein. This table has about 86,000 distinct CDR3 sequences, 45% to 65% appearing once. Input material: blood. The receptors stem from a male donor in good health, without acne.

The rearrangement uses TRBV6-5 and TRBJ1-3; 12 nucleotides agree with TRBD1. V trimming: 6 bases; J trimming: 8 bases; junction bases outside the gene matches: 20. The CDR3 consists of 19 residues. Germline V gene lookup returns CDR1 MNHEY and CDR2 SVGAGI. CDR3 loop: CASRDGTGGFRNYGYTIYF. CDR3 nucleotide sequence: TGTGCCAGCAGGGACGGGACAGGGGGCTTTAGGAACTATGGCTACACCATATATTTT.

The chain couples TRBV20-1 to TRBJ2-6; D may match TRBD1 or TRBD2 (5 bases each). V was pared by 6 bases and J by 0 bases, with 9 bases between. From germline, CDR1 is DFQATT and CDR2 SNEGSKA (reference sequence). There are 14 residues in the CDR3. Here the CDR3 reads CSAGDRSGANVLTF. CDR3 DNA sequence: TGCAGTGCCGGGGACCGCTCTGGGGCCAACGTCCTGACTTTC.

The chain employs TRBV9 and TRBJ1-2, with D hard to call. CDR3 length: 15 residues. Trimming removed 4 bases from V and 4 bases from J, with 17 bases in between. CDR1 and CDR2 from the germline V gene are SGDLS and YYNGEE. CDR3 amino acids: CASSSMRRKGYGYTF. The CDR3 nucleotides are TGTGCCAGCAGCTCGATGAGACGGAAAGGCTATGGCTACACCTTC. The full variable domain, with the rest looked up from reference TRBV9 and TRBJ1-2, is DSGVTQTPKHLITATGQRVTLRCSPRSGDLSVYWYQQSLDQGLQFLIQYYNGEERAKGNILERFSAQQFPDLHSELNLSSLELGDSALYFCASSSMRRKGYGYTFGSGTRLTVV.

This clonotype was observed at least ten times. The genes are TRBV11-2 and TRBJ2-7; no clear D gene. The CDR3 contains 14 residues. V lost 0 bases and J lost 7, with 13 bases in between. The germline V gene encodes CDR1 SGHAT and CDR2 FQNNGV. CDR3 sequence reads: CASSLETSAKEQYF. CDR3 in DNA: TGTGCCAGCAGCTTAGAAACGTCAGCCAAAGAGCAGTACTTC.

This clonotype has a count of ten or more. V usage is TRBV27 and J usage is TRBJ1-2; D might be TRBD1 (6 bases). Germline values: CDR1 MNHEY, CDR2 SMNVEV (reference sequence). Trimming cost V 7 bases and J 4 bases, with 22 bases left between them. This CDR3 contains 16 residues. The CDR3 is CASIPFSGAVGYGYTF. CDR3 DNA sequence: TGTGCCAGCATACCATTCTCGGGGGCCGTAGGCTATGGCTACACCTTC.

V is TRBV20-1 and J is TRBJ2-7, with TRBD2 matching 8 bases. Germline assignment: CDR1 DFQATT and CDR2 SNEGSKA (reference sequence). This CDR3 comprises 13 residues. V dropped 2 bases and J dropped 0; count of bases not matched to a gene: 0. The CDR3 sequence: CSARSGSSYEQYF. CDR3 DNA sequence: TGCAGTGCTAGAAGCGGGAGCTCCTACGAGCAGTACTTC.

Relative to its sample, this clonotype is medium-sized (0.01 to 0.1%). The chain has TRBV10-2 and TRBJ1-1, with 7 bases that match TRBD1. Trimming took 5 bases from V and 1 from J; bases not matched to a gene: 1. CDR3 length: 13 amino acids. The germline V gene encodes CDR1 WSHSY and CDR2 SAAADI. The CDR3 DNA follows: TGCGCCAGCAGTTGGACAGGGAACACTGAAGCTTTCTTT. As protein: CASSWTGNTEAFF.

This rearrangement joins TRBV10-3 to TRBJ1-5; no firm D call. V dropped 10 bases and J dropped 4 bases, with 11 bases sitting between them. The germline V gene has CDR1 ENHRY and CDR2 SYGVKD. The CDR3 covers 12 residues. CDR3 protein: CASYGRNQPQHF. In DNA form, the CDR3 reads TGTGCCAGCTATGGGCGGAATCAGCCCCAGCATTTT.

This sequence joins TRBV2 and TRBJ2-7; D assignment may be TRBD1 or TRBD2 (5 bases each). The CDR3 totals 14 residues. Per germline, CDR1 SNHLY and CDR2 FYNNEI. The V gene lost 10 bases and the J gene lost 3 bases, with 19 bases spanning the gap. The CDR3 DNA follows: TGTGCCAACAATTTGCAGGGAGTCCTCTACGAGCAGTACTTC. Translating gives CANNLQGVLYEQYF.

The V call is TRBV6-2 or TRBV6-3, the J call TRBJ2-5; TRBD2 might be the D (6 bases). The CDR3 spans 11 residues. Per germline, CDR1 MNHEY and CDR2 SVGEGT. V gave up 7 bases and J gave up 5 bases, with 8 bases separating them. The CDR3 DNA is TGTGCCAGCACACTAGCTGAGACCCAGTACTTC. Residues: CASTLAETQYF.

V gene TRBV5-1 combines with J gene TRBJ1-3; 7 bases align to TRBD1. V trimming: 1 base; J trimming: 8 bases; junction bases outside the gene matches: 9. The germline V gene has CDR1 SGHRS and CDR2 YFSETQ. This CDR3 spans 15 amino acids. CDR3 sequence: CASSLTGDRGYTIYF. The CDR3 DNA sequence: TGCGCCAGCAGCTTGACAGGGGACCGTGGCTACACCATATATTTT.

V is TRBV20-1 and J is TRBJ2-3; possible D gene TRBD1, 5 bases. Germline V gives CDR1 DFQATT, CDR2 SNEGSKA (reference sequence). The CDR3 contains 15 residues. V lost 1 base, J lost 5 bases, and 16 bases lay in between. DNA of the CDR3: TGCAGTGCTAGAGTCAACGGACCCGACAGAGATACGCAGTATTTT. It encodes CSARVNGPDRDTQYF.

This chain uses TRBV19 with TRBJ2-5, with TRBD1 identical over 9 bases. The ends lost 9 bases at V and 2 bases at J; junction bases unmatched: 10. CDR3 size: 15 residues. Germline V gives CDR1 LNHDA, CDR2 SQIVND (reference sequence). The CDR3 DNA is TGTGCCAGCTCACCGGACAGGGGATTACAAGAGACCCAGTACTTC. Its protein is CASSPDRGLQETQYF.

This clonotype was seen a few times. A junction end diverges from the germline sequence, so it may reflect a read error. V gene TRBV7-9 combines with J gene TRBJ2-7; TRBD2 aligns across 7 bases. Germline V gene sequence: CDR1 SEHNR, CDR2 FQNEAQ (reference sequence). The CDR3 loop spans 15 amino acids. Here the CDR3 reads CASSHQLADSYEQYF. The CDR3 bases are TGCGCCAGCAGCCATCAGCTAGCGGACTCCTACGAGCAGTACTTC.

This rearrangement joins TRBV7-9 to TRBJ1-2; 8 bases agree with TRBD1. V lost 3 bases and J lost 6; bases outside the gene matches: 6. CDR3 length: 14 amino acids. Germline CDR1 SEHNR, CDR2 FQNEAQ (reference sequence). CDR3 DNA sequence: TGTGCCAGCAGCTTTACAGGGGGTCATAATGGCTACACCTTC. Its protein is CASSFTGGHNGYTF.

By frequency in the sample, this clonotype is medium-sized. The chain links TRBV20-1 to TRBJ2-5; 9 bases match TRBD2. V gave up 5 bases and J gave up 2 bases; unmatched junction bases: 9. This CDR3 is 15 amino acids long. Per the germline V gene, CDR1 is DFQATT and CDR2 is SNEGSKA (reference sequence). As DNA, the CDR3 is TGCAGTGCTCACCGGCCTAGCGGGATTCAAGAGACCCAGTACTTC. This sequence encodes CSAHRPSGIQETQYF.

This clonotype has more than one count but fewer than ten. Given a much more abundant clone one base away, this may be a read error. DNA for the CDR3: TGTGCCAGTAGTAGTACTAGCGGGCGGTACGAGCGGTACTTC. Translated, it gives CASSSTSGRYERYF. The V and J genes are TRBV19 and TRBJ2-7; 9 nucleotides match TRBD2. Germline CDR1 is LNHDA and CDR2 is SQIVND (reference sequence). The CDR3 has 14 amino acids.

V usage is TRBV6-1 and J usage is TRBJ1-6, with D tentatively TRBD1 (6 bases). Trimming removed 6 bases from V and 8 bases from J, with 17 bases in between. Germline V gene data show CDR1 as MNHNS and CDR2 as SASEGT. CDR3 size: 15 residues. CDR3 bases: TGTGCCAGCAGGGGCCATGGGACAACGGATTCACCCCTCCACTTT. Protein product: CASRGHGTTDSPLHF.

This clonotype was seen only once. The chain employs TRBV24-1 and TRBJ1-2, with 9 bases matching TRBD1. Germline CDR1 is KGHDR and CDR2 is SFDVKD. V lost 9 bases and J lost 6; bases outside the gene matches: 7. The CDR3 has 13 residues. CDR3: CATHRDRVDGYTF. The CDR3 nucleotides are TGTGCCACCCACCGGGACAGGGTTGATGGCTACACCTTC.

The chain joins TRBV5-8 to TRBJ2-7, with D perhaps being TRBD1 or TRBD2 (5 bases each). The V gene's germline CDR1 is SGHTS and CDR2 YDEGEE. This CDR3 is 16 amino acids long. Trimming cost V 3 bases and J 2 bases, with 18 bases left between them. For the CDR3, the DNA is TGTGCCAGCAGCTCCGGGGACGATTATCGCGCCTACGAGCAGTACTTC. Translating gives CASSSGDDYRAYEQYF.

The chain's CDR3 is CASSPEQGYSNQPQHF. The CDR3 bases are TGTGCCAGCAGCCCGGAACAGGGTTATAGCAATCAGCCCCAGCATTTT. The chain links TRBV7-8 to TRBJ1-5; D might be TRBD1 (6 bases). The CDR3 spans 16 residues. From germline, CDR1 is SGHVS and CDR2 FQNEAQ. V shed 5 bases and J shed 0 bases, with 14 bases lying between them.

The chain joins TRBV2 to TRBJ2-7; no clear D. The end of the DNA fits TRBJ2-1 better, so the J call may be wrong. The CDR3 sequence is 14 residues long. From germline, CDR1 is SNHLY and CDR2 FYNNEI. For the CDR3, the DNA is TGTGCCAGCAGCTCCCTGAGGCTAGGGAAGGAGCAGTTCTTC. It is translated as CASSSLRLGKEQFF.

This clonotype was detected only a few times. This chain uses TRBV5-5 with TRBJ2-7; D is ambiguous. The CDR3 is made up of 13 amino acids. The V end lost 3 bases, the J end lost 3 bases, and 10 bases lay between the germline ends. Germline V CDR1 and CDR2: SGHKS, YYEKEE (reference sequence). CDR3: CASSSPVDYEQYF. The CDR3 DNA reads as TGTGCCAGCAGCTCCCCGGTAGACTACGAGCAGTACTTC.

The chain carries TRBV20-1 and TRBJ1-3; D is ambiguous. CDR1 is DFQATT and CDR2 is SNEGSKA in the germline V gene (reference sequence). Trimming cost V 3 bases and J 0 bases, with 9 bases left between them. This CDR3 comprises 14 residues. CDR3 sequence reads: CSARRWDSGNTIYF. In nucleotides, the CDR3 is TGCAGTGCTAGGCGGTGGGACTCTGGAAACACCATATATTTT.

The table lists this clonotype with a few counts. J is TRBJ2-7 and V is TRBV2, with 15 positions matching TRBD2. The CDR3 runs 14 residues. J gave up 6 bases and V 3 bases, and 0 bases lay outside the gene matches. From germline, CDR1 is SNHLY and CDR2 FYNNEI. CDR3 nucleotide sequence: TGTGCCAGCAGTGAGGGACTAGCGGGAGGCGAGCAGTACTTC. It encodes CASSEGLAGGEQYF.

This clonotype was seen only once. V usage is TRBV20-1 and J usage is TRBJ1-6; tentatively, D is TRBD1 (6 bases). V gave up 0 bases and J gave up 10 bases, with 16 bases separating them. Germline values: CDR1 DFQATT, CDR2 SNEGSKA (reference sequence). CDR3 length: 15 residues. This chain's CDR3 is CSAREREGERSPLHF. The CDR3 DNA is TGCAGTGCTAGAGAGCGAGAGGGGGAAAGATCACCCCTCCACTTT.

The chain recombines TRBV2 with TRBJ2-3; 9 nucleotides agree with TRBD2. The trim removed 6 bases at V and 0 bases at J, leaving 13 bases unmatched. The germline V gene has CDR1 SNHLY and CDR2 FYNNEI. The CDR3 contains 18 residues. The CDR3, as DNA: TGTGCCAGCAGGACCGGGACAGCTAGCGGGGAGAGCACAGATACGCAGTATTTT. It yields the protein CASRTGTASGESTDTQYF.